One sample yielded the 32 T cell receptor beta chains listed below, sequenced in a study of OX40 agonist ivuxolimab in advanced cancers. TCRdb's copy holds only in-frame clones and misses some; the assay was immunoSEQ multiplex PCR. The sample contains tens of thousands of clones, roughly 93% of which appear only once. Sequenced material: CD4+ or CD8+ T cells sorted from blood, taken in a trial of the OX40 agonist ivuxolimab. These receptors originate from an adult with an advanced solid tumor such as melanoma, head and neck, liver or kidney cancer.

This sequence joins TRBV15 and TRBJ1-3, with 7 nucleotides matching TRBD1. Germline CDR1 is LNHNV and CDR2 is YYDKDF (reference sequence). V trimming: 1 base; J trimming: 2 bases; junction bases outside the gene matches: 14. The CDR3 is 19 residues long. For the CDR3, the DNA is TGTGCCACCAGCAGAGGACACGGACAGGAACTCGGTCCTGGAAACACCATATATTTT. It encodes CATSRGHGQELGPGNTIYF.

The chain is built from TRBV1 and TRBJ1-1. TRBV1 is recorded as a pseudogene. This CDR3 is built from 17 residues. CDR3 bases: TGCACCAGCAGCCAAACAAGGACCACCCAAAAGAACACTGAAGCTTTCTTT. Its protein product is CTSSQTRTTQKNTEAFF.

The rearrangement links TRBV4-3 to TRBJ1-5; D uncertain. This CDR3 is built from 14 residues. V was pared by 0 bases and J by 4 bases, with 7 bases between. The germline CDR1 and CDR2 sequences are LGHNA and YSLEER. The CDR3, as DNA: TGCGCCAGCAGCCAAGAGTACCCAAATCAGCCCCAGCATTTT. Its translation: CASSQEYPNQPQHF.

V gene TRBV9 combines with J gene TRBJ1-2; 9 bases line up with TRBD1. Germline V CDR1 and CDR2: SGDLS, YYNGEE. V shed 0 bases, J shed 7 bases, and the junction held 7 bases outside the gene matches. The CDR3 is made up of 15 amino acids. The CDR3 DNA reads TGTGCCAGCAGCGTAGTGGGAAGGACAGGGGTTGGCTACACCTTC. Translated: CASSVVGRTGVGYTF.

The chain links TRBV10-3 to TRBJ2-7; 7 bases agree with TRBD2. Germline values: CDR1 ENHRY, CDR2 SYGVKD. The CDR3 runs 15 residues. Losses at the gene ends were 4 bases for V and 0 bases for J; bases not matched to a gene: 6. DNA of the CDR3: TGTGCCATCAGTGGGGCGGGACTACACTCCTACGAGCAGTACTTC. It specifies CAISGAGLHSYEQYF.

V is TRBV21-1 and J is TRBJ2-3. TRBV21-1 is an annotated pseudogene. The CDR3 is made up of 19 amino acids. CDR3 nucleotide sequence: TGTGCCAGCAGCAAATTCCCGACCCCCCTCGCCACCCCTACAGATACGCAGTATTTT. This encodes CASSKFPTPLATPTDTQYF.

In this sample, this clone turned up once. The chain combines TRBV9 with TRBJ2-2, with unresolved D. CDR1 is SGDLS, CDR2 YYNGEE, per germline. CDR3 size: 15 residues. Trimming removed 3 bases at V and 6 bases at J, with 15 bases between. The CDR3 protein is CASSGNERTPGELFF. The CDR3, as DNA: TGTGCCAGCAGCGGAAACGAACGGACGCCCGGGGAGCTGTTTTTT.

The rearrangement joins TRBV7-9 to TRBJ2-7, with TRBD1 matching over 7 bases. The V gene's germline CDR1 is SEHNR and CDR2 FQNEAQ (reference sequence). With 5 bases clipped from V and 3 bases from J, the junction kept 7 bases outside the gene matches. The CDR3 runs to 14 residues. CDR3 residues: CASSPTGIVYEQYF. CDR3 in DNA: TGTGCCAGCAGCCCGACAGGGATCGTCTACGAGCAGTACTTC.

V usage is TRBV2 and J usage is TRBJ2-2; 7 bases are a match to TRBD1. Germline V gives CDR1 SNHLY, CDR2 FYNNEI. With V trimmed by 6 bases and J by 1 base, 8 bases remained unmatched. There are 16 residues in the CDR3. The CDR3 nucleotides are TGTGCCAGCAGGTCCGAGGGACAGCTGAACACCGGGGAGCTGTTTTTT. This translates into CASRSEGQLNTGELFF.

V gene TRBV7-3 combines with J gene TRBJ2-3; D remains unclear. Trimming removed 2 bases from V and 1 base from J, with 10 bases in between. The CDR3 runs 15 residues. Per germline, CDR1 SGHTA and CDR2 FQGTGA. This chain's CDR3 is CASSLVGGRTDTQYF. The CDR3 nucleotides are TGTGCCAGCAGCTTAGTTGGTGGTCGCACAGATACGCAGTATTTT.

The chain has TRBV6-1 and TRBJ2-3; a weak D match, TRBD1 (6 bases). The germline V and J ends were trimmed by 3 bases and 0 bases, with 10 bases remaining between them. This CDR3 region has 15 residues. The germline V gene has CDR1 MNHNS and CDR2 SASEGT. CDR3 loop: CASSDRGWSTDTQYF. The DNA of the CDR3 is TGTGCCAGCAGTGACAGGGGATGGAGCACAGATACGCAGTATTTT.

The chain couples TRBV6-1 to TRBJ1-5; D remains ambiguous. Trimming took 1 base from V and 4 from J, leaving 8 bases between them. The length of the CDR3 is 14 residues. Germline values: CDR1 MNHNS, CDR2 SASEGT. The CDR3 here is CASSEVRRNQPQHF. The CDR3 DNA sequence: TGTGCCAGCAGTGAAGTCAGGCGAAATCAGCCCCAGCATTTT.

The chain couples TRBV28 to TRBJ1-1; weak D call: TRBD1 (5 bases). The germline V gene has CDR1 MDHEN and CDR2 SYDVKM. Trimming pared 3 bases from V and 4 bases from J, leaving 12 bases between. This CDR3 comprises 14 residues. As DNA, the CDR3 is TGTGCCAGCAGTTTTGGGGGAAAGGGCACTGAAGCTTTCTTT. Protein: CASSFGGKGTEAFF.

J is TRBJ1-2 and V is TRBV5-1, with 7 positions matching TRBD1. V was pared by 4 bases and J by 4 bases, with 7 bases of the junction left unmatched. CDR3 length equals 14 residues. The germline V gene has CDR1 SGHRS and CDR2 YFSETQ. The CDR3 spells CASSGDSLVYGYTF. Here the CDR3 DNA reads TGCGCCAGCAGCGGGGACAGCCTAGTCTATGGCTACACCTTC.

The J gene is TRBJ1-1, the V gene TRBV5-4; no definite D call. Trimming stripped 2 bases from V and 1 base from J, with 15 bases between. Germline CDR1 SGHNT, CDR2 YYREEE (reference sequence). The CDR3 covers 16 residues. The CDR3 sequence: CASSLGPPPRNTEAFF. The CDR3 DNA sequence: TGTGCCAGCAGCTTAGGGCCTCCACCGAGGAACACTGAAGCTTTCTTT.

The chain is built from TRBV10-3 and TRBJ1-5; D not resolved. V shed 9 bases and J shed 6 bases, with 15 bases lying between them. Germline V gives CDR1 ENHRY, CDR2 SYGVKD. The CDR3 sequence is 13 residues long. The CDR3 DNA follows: TGTGCCATTGGAACCGGGGAGGCTCAGCCCCAGCATTTT. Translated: CAIGTGEAQPQHF.

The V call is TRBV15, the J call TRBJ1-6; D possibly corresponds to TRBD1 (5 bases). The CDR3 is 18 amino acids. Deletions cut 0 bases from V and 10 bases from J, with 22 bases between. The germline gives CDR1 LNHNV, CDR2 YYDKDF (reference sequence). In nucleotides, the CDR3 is TGTGCCACCAGCAGAGATTGGGCAGGGACTAACTTGGGATCACCCCTCCACTTT. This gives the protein CATSRDWAGTNLGSPLHF.

The CDR3 coding sequence is TGTGCCAGCAGCGAAGTTCCGGGCGGTGAAGCTTTCTTT. It specifies CASSEVPGGEAFF. The chain is built from TRBV7-9 and TRBJ1-1; unclear D gene. Germline assignment: CDR1 SEHNR and CDR2 FQNEAQ (reference sequence). The CDR3 sequence is 13 residues long. V was cut by 5 bases and J by 7 bases, with 14 bases left in between.

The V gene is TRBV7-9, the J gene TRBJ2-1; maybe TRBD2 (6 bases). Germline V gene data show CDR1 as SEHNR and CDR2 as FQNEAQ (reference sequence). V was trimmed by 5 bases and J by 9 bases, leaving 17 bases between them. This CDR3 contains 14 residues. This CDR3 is CASSPWGPRGEQFF. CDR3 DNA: TGTGCCAGCAGCCCGTGGGGACCGCGGGGTGAGCAGTTCTTC.

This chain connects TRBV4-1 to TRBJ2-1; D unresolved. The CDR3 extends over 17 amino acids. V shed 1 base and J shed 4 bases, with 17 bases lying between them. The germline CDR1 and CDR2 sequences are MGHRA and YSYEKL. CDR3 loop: CASSQGLGGSSYNEQFF. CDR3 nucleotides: TGCGCCAGCAGCCAAGGGTTGGGCGGAAGTTCGTACAATGAGCAGTTCTTC.

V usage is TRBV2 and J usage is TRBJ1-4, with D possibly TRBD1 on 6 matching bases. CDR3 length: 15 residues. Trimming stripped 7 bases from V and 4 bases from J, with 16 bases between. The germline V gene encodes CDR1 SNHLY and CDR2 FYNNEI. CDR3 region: CASTLQGYNNEKLFF. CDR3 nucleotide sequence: TGTGCCAGCACCTTACAGGGATACAATAATGAAAAACTGTTTTTT. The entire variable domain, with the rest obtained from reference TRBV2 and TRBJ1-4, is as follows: EPEVTQTPSHQVTQMGQEVILRCVPISNHLYFYWYRQILGQKVEFLVSFYNNEISEKSEIFDDQFSVERPDGSNFTLKIRSTKLEDSAMYFCASTLQGYNNEKLFFGSGTQLSVL.

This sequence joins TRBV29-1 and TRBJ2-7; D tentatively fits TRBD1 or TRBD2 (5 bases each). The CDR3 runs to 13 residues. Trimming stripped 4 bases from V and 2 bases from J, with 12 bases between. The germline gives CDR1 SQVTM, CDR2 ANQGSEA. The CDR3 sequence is CSVVGPQTYEQYF. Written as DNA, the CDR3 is TGCAGCGTTGTGGGACCGCAAACCTACGAGCAGTACTTC.

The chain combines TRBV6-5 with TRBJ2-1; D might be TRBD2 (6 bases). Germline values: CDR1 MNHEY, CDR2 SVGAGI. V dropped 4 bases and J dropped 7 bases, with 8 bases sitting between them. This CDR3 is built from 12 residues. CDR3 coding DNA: TGTGCCAGCAGTTTTGGGGGGAATGAGCAGTTCTTC. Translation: CASSFGGNEQFF.

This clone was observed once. CDR3 bases: TGTGCCAGCAGCTTGGGGGGGACAGGGAGCTTCAACGCCCCCTACGAGCAGTACTTC. Translated, it gives CASSLGGTGSFNAPYEQYF. The chain couples TRBV5-5 to TRBJ2-7; 9 nucleotides line up with TRBD1. After removal of 0 bases from V and 2 bases from J, the junction contained 15 bases not matched to a gene. The germline CDR1 and CDR2 sequences are SGHKS and YYEKEE (reference sequence). The CDR3 contains 19 residues.

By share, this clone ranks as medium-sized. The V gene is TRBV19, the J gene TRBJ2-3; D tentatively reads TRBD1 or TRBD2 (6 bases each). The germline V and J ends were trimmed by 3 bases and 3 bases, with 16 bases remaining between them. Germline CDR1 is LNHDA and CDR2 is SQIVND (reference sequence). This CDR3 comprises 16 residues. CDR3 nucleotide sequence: TGTGCCAGTAGTATTGCCGGGGGCTGGGGTACAGATACGCAGTATTTT. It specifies CASSIAGGWGTDTQYF.

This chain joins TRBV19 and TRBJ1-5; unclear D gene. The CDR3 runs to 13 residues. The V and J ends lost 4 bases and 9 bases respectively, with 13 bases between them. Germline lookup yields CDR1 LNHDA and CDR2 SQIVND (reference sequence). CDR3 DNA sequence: TGTGCCAGTAGTAATTCCCCTCTCGGGCCCCAGCATTTT. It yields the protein CASSNSPLGPQHF.

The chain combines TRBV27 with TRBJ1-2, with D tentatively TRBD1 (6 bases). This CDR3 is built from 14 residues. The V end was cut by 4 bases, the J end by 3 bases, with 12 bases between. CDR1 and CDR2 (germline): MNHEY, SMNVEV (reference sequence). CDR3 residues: CASSWGRWDYGYTF. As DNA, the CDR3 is TGTGCCAGCAGTTGGGGGCGATGGGACTATGGCTACACCTTC.

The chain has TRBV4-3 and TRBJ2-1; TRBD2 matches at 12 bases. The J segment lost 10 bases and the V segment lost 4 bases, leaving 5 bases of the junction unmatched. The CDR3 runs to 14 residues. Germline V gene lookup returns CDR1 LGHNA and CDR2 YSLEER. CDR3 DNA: TGCGCCAGCAGCCCCTGGACTAGCGGGACAGAGCAGTTCTTC. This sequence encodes CASSPWTSGTEQFF.

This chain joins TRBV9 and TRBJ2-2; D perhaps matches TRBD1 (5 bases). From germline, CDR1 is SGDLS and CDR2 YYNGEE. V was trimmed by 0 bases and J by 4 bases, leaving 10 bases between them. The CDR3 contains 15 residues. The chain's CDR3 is CASSVVGQLTGELFF. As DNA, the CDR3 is TGTGCCAGCAGCGTAGTGGGGCAGCTCACCGGGGAGCTGTTTTTT. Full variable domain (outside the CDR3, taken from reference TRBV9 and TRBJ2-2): DSGVTQTPKHLITATGQRVTLRCSPRSGDLSVYWYQQSLDQGLQFLIQYYNGEERAKGNILERFSAQQFPDLHSELNLSSLELGDSALYFCASSVVGQLTGELFFGEGSRLTVL.

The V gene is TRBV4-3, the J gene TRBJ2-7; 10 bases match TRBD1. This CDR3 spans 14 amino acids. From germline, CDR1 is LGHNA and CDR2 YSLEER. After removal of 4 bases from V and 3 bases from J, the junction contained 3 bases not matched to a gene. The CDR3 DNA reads TGCGCCAGCAGCCCGTGGACAGGGGGCTACGAGCAGTACTTC. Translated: CASSPWTGGYEQYF.

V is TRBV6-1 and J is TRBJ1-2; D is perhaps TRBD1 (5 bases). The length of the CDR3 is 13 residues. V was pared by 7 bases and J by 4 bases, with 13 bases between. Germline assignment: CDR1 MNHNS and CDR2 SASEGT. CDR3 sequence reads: CASTGGDGYGYTF. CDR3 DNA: TGTGCCAGCACCGGGGGTGACGGCTATGGCTACACCTTC.

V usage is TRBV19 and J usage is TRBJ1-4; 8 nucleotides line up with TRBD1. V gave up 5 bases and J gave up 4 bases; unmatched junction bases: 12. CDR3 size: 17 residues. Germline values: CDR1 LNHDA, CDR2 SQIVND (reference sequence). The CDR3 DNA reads TGTGCCAGTAGTCCCGGACAGGGCTGGAGGTTTAATGAAAAACTGTTTTTT. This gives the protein CASSPGQGWRFNEKLFF. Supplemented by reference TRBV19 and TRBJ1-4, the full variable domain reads DGGITQSPKYLFRKEGQNVTLSCEQNLNHDAMYWYRQDPGQGLRLIYYSQIVNDFQKGDIAEGYSVSREKKESFPLTVTSAQKNPTAFYLCASSPGQGWRFNEKLFFGSGTQLSVL.